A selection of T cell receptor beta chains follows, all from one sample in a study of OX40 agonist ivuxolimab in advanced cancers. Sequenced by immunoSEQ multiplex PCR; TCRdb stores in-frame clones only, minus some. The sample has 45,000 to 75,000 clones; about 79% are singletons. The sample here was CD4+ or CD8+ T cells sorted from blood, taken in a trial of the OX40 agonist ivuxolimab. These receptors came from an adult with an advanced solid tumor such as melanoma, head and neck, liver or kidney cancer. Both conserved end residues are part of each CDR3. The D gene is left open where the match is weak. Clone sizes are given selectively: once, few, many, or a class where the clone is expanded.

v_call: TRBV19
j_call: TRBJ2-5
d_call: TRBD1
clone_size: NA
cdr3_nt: TGTGCCAGTAGAGACAGGGGGTGGGAGACCCAGTACTTC
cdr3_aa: CASRDRGWETQYF

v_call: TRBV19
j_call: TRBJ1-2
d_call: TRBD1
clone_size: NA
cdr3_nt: TGTGCCAGTAGTATAGGACAGGGGGGGACCACCTTC
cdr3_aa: CASSIGQGGTTF

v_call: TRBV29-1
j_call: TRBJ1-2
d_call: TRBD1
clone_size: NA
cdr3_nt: TGCAGCGTTGGCAGGGGGCGACCTAACTATGGCTACACCTTC
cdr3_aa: CSVGRGRPNYGYTF

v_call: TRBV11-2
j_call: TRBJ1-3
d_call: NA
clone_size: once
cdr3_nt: TGTGCCAGCAGCTTAGCACGGTCTGGAAACACCATATATTTT
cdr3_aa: CASSLARSGNTIYF

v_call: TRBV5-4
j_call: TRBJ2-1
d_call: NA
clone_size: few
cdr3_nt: TGTGCCAGCAGCGGTAGCGTTAACGCTTACAATGAGCAGTTCTTC
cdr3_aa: CASSGSVNAYNEQFF

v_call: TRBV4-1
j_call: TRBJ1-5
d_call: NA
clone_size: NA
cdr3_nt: TGCGCCAGCAGCCAAGGGGGCGCCGGTCTTCCTCAGCCCCAGCATTTT
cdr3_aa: CASSQGGAGLPQPQHF

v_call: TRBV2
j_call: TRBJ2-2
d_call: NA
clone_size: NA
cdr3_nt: TGTGCCAGCGTTGGGCAGGGGGGCAACACCGGGGAGCTGTTTTTT
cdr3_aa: CASVGQGGNTGELFF

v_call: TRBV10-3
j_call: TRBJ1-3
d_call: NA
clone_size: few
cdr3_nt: TGTGCCATCAGTGAGTCGACTGGAAACACCATATATTTT
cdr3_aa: CAISESTGNTIYF

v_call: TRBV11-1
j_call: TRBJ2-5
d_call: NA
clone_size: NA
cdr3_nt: TGTGCCAGCAGCTTAGGTCAGGGGTACCAAGAGACCCAGTACTTC
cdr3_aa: CASSLGQGYQETQYF

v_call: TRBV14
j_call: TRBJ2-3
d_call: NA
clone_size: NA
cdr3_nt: TGTGCCAGCAGCCAAGGGCAGTACGTCCGCACAGATACGCAGTATTTT
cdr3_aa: CASSQGQYVRTDTQYF

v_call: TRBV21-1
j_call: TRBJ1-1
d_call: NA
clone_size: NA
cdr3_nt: TGTGCCAGCAGCAAAGAAGGTCCTGAAGCTTTCTTT
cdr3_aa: CASSKEGPEAFF

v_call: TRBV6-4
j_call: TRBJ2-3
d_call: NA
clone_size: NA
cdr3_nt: TGTGCCAGCAGTGACTCTGTCGCCAGAGGAGCGCAGTATTTT
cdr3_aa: CASSDSVARGAQYF

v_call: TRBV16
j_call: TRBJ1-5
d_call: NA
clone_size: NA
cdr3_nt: TGTGCCAGCAGCCAAGGGCTCAGGGCCAATCAGCCCCAGCATTTT
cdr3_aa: CASSQGLRANQPQHF

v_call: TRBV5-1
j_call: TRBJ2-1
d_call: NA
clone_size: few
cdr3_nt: TGCGCCAGCAGCTTGGCCGATGTCTACTCCTACAATGAGCAGTTCTTC
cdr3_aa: CASSLADVYSYNEQFF

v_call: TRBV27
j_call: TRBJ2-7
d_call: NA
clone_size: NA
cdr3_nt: TGTGCCAGCAGTGGATACAGGGTGGGCTGGTACGAGCAGTACTTC
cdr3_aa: CASSGYRVGWYEQYF

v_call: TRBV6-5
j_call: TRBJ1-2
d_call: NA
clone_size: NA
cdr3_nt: TGTGCCAGCAGTTACTCAGGAAAGTCGGACTATGGCTACACCTTC
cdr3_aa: CASSYSGKSDYGYTF

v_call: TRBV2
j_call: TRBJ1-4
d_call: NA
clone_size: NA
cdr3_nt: TGTGCCACCGGAGGAATTAATGAAAAACTGTTTTTT
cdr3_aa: CATGGINEKLFF

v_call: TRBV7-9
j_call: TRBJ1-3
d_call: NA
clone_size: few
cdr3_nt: TGTGCCAGCAGCCTAAGGTCCAGCACCATATATTTT
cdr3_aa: CASSLRSSTIYF

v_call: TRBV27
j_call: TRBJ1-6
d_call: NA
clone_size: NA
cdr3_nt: TGTGCCAGCAGTTCTGACCTCAGACAGGACCAGCATAATTCACCCCTCCACTTT
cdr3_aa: CASSSDLRQDQHNSPLHF

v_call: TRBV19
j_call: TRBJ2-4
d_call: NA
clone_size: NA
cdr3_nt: TGTGCCAGTAGTATCCCATCCGCCAAAAACATTCAGTACTTC
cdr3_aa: CASSIPSAKNIQYF

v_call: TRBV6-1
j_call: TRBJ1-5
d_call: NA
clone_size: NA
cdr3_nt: TGTGCCAGCAGTGGATACCAGGGTTTCAATCAGCCCCAGCATTTT
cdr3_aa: CASSGYQGFNQPQHF

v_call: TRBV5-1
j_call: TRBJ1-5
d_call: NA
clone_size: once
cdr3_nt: TGCGCCAGCAGAATGGGGTCAGATCAGCCCCAGCATTTT
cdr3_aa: CASRMGSDQPQHF

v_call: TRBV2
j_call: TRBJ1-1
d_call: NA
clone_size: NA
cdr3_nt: TGTGCCAGCATAGGTGGGGCGGACACTGAAGCTTTCTTT
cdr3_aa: CASIGGADTEAFF

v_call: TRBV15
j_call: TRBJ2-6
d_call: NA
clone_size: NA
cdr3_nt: TGTGCCACCAGCAATATCCGTTCTGGGGCCAACGTCCTGACTTTC
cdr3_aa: CATSNIRSGANVLTF

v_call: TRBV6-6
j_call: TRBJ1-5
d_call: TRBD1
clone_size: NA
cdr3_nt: TGTGCCAGCAGTACGGACAGGGGATGGAATCAGCCCCAGCATTTT
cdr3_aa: CASSTDRGWNQPQHF

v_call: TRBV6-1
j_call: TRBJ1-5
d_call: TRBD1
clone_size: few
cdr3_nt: TGTGCCAGCAGGCCGGGACAGGGGGTTCAGCCCCAGCATTTT
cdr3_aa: CASRPGQGVQPQHF

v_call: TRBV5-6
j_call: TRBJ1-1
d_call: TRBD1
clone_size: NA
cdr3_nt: TGTGCCAGCAGCTTACAGGGACAGTTGGGCACTGAAGCTTTCTTT
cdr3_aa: CASSLQGQLGTEAFF

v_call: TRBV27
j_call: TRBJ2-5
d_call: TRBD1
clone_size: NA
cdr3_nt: TGTGCCAGCAACGACAGGGGAAGGGAGACCCAGTACTTC
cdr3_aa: CASNDRGRETQYF

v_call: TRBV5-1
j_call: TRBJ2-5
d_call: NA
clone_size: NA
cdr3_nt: TGCGCCAGCAGCGCACAAGAGACCCAGTACTTC
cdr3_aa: CASSAQETQYF

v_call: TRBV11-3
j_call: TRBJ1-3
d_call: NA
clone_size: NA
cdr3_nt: TGTGCCAGCAGCTTAGCGCGGGAGAGCTCTGGAAACACCATATATTTT
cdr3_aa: CASSLARESSGNTIYF

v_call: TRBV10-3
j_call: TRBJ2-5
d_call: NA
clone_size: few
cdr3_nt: TGTGCCATCAGTGAGTCCGGGGAAGAGACCCAGTACTTC
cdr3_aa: CAISESGEETQYF

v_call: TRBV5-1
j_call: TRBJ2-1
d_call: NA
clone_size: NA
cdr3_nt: TGCGCCAGCAGCTTGGGGCTAAGGTCGATCAATGAGCAGTTCTTC
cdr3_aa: CASSLGLRSINEQFF

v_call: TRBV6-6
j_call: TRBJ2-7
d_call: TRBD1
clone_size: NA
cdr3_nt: TGTGCCAGCAGTCCAACCGGGACAGGGGGTGAGCAGTACTTC
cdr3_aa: CASSPTGTGGEQYF

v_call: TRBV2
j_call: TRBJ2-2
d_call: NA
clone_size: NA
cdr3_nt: TGTGCCTCAAAGTGGTTGCTAACAGGGGAGCTGTTTTTT
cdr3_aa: CASKWLLTGELFF

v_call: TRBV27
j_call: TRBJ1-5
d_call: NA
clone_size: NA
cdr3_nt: TGTGCCAGCAGTTTAATGGCAGGGAGAAATCAGCCCCAGCATTTT
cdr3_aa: CASSLMAGRNQPQHF

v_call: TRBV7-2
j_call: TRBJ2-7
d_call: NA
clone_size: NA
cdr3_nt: TGTGCCAGCAGCCCGGCGCAGGGGGCTAGTCGGGGGGACGAGCAGTACTTC
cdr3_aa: CASSPAQGASRGDEQYF

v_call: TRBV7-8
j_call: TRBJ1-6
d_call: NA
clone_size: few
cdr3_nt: TGTGCCAGCAGCTTAGGAGGGGGAGATTCACCCCTCCACTTT
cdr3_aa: CASSLGGGDSPLHF

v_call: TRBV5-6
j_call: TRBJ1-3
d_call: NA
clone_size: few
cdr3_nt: TGTGCCAGCAGGGATCGGGTGGGATATGGAAACACCATATATTTT
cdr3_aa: CASRDRVGYGNTIYF

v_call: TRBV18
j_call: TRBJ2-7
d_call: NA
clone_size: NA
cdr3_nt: TGTGCCAGCTCACCACCGACAGCCTTAGGCGAGCAGTACTTC
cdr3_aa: CASSPPTALGEQYF

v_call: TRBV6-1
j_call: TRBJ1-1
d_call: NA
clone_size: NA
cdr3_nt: TGTGCCAGCAGTGAATCGGGAGAGACTAGAACTGAAGCTTTCTTT
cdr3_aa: CASSESGETRTEAFF

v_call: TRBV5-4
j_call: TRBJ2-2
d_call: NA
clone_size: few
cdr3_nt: TGTGCCAGCATCCTTCAACAGGGAACAATCCCCGGGGAGCTGTTTTTT
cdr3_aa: CASILQQGTIPGELFF

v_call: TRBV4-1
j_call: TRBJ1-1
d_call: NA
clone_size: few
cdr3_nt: TGCGCCAGCAGCCAGAGGGACGACACTGAAGCTTTCTTT
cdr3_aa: CASSQRDDTEAFF

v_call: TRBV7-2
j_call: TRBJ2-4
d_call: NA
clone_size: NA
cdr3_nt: TGTGCCAGCAGCGCCGATTTAGCCAAAAACATTCAGTACTTC
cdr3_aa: CASSADLAKNIQYF

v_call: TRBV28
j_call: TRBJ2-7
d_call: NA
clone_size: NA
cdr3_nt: TGTGCCAGCAGCCCAGGAGGGGCGTCCTACGAGCAGTACTTC
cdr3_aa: CASSPGGASYEQYF

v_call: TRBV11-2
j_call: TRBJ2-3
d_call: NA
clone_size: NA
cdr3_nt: TGTGCCAGCAGCTTAGATACCGGCTCCCGGGATACGCAGTATTTT
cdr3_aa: CASSLDTGSRDTQYF

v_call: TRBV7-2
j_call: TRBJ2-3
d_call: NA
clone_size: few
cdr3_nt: TGTGCCAGCAGCTTAGCTCGAGACACAGATACGCAGTATTTT
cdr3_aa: CASSLARDTDTQYF

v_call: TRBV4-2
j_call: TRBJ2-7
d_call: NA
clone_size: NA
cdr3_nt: TGTGCCAGCAGCCAAGATAGGCAACTAGAAACCTACGAGCAGTACTTC
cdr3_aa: CASSQDRQLETYEQYF

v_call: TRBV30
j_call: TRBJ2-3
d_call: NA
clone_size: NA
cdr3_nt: TGTGCCTGGAGTGTGTTAGGTCTCGGCACAGATACGCAGTATTTT
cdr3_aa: CAWSVLGLGTDTQYF

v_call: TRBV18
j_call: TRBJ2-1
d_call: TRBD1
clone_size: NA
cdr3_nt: TGTGCCAGCTCAACCAGGACAGGGGTCAATGAGCAGTTCTTC
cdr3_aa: CASSTRTGVNEQFF

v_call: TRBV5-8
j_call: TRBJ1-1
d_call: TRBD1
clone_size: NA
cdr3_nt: TGTGCCAGCAGCATAACAGGGGGCACTGAAGCTTTCTTT
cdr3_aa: CASSITGGTEAFF

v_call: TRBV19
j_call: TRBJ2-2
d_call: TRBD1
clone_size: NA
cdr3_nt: TGTGCCAGTAAAGGCGACAGGGCCATCCTCGGGGAGCTGTTTTTT
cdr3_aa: CASKGDRAILGELFF

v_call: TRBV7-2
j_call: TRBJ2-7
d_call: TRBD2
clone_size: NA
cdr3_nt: TGTGCCAGCAGCTTTATAGCGGGAGGAAGGGATGAGCAGTACTTC
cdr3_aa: CASSFIAGGRDEQYF

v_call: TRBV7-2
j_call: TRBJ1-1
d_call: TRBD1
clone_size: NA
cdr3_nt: TGTGCCAGCAGTCCCGGGACAGGTTCTTCCTACACTGAAGCTTTCTTT
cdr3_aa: CASSPGTGSSYTEAFF

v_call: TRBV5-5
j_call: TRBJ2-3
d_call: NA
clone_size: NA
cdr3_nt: TGTGCCAGCAGCTTGGACCCGTCTAGCACAGATACGCAGTATTTT
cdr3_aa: CASSLDPSSTDTQYF

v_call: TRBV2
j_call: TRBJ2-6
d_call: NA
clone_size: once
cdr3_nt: TGTGCCAGCAGAGGGGGGACAAGCGGCGCGGCCCCGAGCTCTGGGGCCAACGTCCTGACTTTC
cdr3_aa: CASRGGTSGAAPSSGANVLTF